This T cell receptor (beta chain) was found in a study of T cell responses to AZD1222 COVID-19 vaccine. Concerning this clone itself: Its antigen remains unidentified. An end of the junction differs from the germline gene, which may be a read error.

CDR1 is LNHDA and CDR2 is SQIVND in the germline V gene (reference sequence). The CDR3 loop spans 14 amino acids. Clones were sequenced by immunoSEQ multiplex PCR, and TCRdb holds only the in-frame ones, with some missing. The sample carries 80,000 to 90,000 clones, about nine tenths recorded once. Overall study results and limits: Donors were chiefly white British, with a greater number of females, and clonal diversity was perhaps underestimated. Recipients of AZD1222 seropositive at baseline numbered only 6 or 7. Repertoire samples came only from after the peak T cell response.

The starting material was peripheral blood, obtained on day 0 of AZD1222 vaccination. V usage is TRBV19 and J usage is TRBJ2-5, with D perhaps matching TRBD2 (6 bases). The receptor was isolated from an adult in good health. CDR3 in DNA: TGTGCCAGCAGTATCTCTAGCGCCCAAGAGACCCAGTACTTC. This encodes CASSISSAQETQYF.